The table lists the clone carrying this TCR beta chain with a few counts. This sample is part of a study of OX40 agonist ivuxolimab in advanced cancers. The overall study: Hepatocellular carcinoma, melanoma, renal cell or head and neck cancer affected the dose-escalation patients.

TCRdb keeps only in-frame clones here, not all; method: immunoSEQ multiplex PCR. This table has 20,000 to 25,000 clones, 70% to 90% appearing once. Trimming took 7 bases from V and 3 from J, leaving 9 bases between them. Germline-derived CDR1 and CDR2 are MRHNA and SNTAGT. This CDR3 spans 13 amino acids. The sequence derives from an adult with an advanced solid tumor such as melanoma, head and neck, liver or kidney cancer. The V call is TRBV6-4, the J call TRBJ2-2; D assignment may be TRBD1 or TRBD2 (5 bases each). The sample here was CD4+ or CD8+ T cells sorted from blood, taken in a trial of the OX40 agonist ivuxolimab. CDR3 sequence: CASKGPDTGELFF. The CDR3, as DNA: TGTGCCAGCAAGGGACCGGACACCGGGGAGCTGTTTTTT.